Here is one T cell receptor beta chain with its context. CDR3 length equals 16 residues. The junction had 11 bases not matched to a gene; V was cut back by 4 bases and J by 4 bases. The germline V gene has CDR1 SGHRS and CDR2 YFSETQ. Sequenced by immunoSEQ multiplex PCR; TCRdb stores in-frame clones only, minus some. The sample lists about 350,000 clones, about 87% occurring once. Indicated treatment: 15 to 20 received Ad26.COV2.S at low or high dose, single or two shots; five or six received placebo; per-sample allocation not given. The study sampled participants on day 63 after the first vaccine or placebo injection. These data come from a study of Ad26.COV2.S vaccination and SARS-CoV-2 variants. Across the study: Ad26.COV2.S shots went into the muscle once or twice, 56 days apart.

The origin of this receptor is a person between 18 and 60 years old who received the Ad26.COV2.S COVID-19 vaccine or a placebo. The chain is built from TRBV5-1 and TRBJ1-3, with 7 nucleotides matching TRBD1. The sequencing used peripheral blood, collected in a trial of Ad26.COV2.S vaccine versus placebo. CDR3: CASSLGSTGYGNTIYF. The CDR3 bases are TGCGCCAGCAGCCTGGGCTCGACAGGGTACGGAAACACCATATATTTT.